The 18 T cell receptor beta chains listed next were all sequenced from one sample in a study of CD4 T cells in relation to SARS-CoV-2 and coronaviruses. The unexposed donors gave CD4+ T cells in about 2011-2018, prior to COVID-19. The cells were cultured for over eight days before CD4+ T cells were isolated. Their cognate antigens are unknown. Data came from immunoSEQ multiplex PCR; TCRdb stores just in-frame clones and leaves some out. The sample includes around 20,000 clones, just over 65% of them seen just once. Sequenced: CD4+ T cells from PBMCs, cultured in vitro. The receptors were sampled from a human donor in good health.

The rearrangement links TRBV19 to TRBJ2-3; 9 positions agree with TRBD2. Germline trimming cut 7 bases from V and 3 bases from J; bases unmatched to any gene: 5. This CDR3 comprises 14 residues. Germline V gene data show CDR1 as LNHDA and CDR2 as SQIVND (reference sequence). The CDR3 sequence: CASTMTSGTDTQYF. The CDR3 DNA sequence: TGTGCCAGTACCATGACTAGCGGAACAGATACGCAGTATTTT. Variable domain in full (rest from reference TRBV19 and TRBJ2-3): DGGITQSPKYLFRKEGQNVTLSCEQNLNHDAMYWYRQDPGQGLRLIYYSQIVNDFQKGDIAEGYSVSREKKESFPLTVTSAQKNPTAFYLCASTMTSGTDTQYFGPGTRLTVL.

In this sample, this clone turned up a few times. The rearrangement uses TRBV29-1 and TRBJ2-1; D call uncertain. The CDR3 consists of 11 residues. CDR1 and CDR2 from the germline V gene are SQVTM and ANQGSEA. V lost 4 bases and J lost 2, with 3 bases in between. The CDR3 here is CSVGTYNEQFF. Written as DNA, the CDR3 is TGCAGCGTTGGGACCTACAATGAGCAGTTCTTC.

The chain recombines TRBV28 with TRBJ1-2; 7 bases fit TRBD1. The CDR3 is 15 residues long. CDR1 MDHEN and CDR2 SYDVKM come from the germline V gene. The ends lost 7 bases at V and 5 bases at J; junction bases unmatched: 13. As DNA, the CDR3 is TGTGCCAGCACCGAGAGAAGGGGGCGGTGGTATGGCTACACCTTC. Translation gives CASTERRGRWYGYTF.

The sample holds one count of this clone. The chain couples TRBV4-2 to TRBJ2-5; a weak D match, TRBD2 (5 bases). The germline V and J ends were trimmed by 3 bases and 2 bases, with 19 bases remaining between them. The germline CDR1 and CDR2 sequences are LGHNA and YNFKEQ. The CDR3 runs 17 residues. The CDR3 protein is CASSQNGYLEGQETQYF. CDR3 coding DNA: TGTGCCAGCAGCCAGAATGGCTACCTAGAGGGACAAGAGACCCAGTACTTC.

This sequence joins TRBV19 and TRBJ1-5; perhaps TRBD1 as D (5 bases). With 5 bases removed from V and 1 base from J, the gap between germline ends came to 12 bases. The CDR3 extends over 15 amino acids. Germline loops: CDR1 LNHDA, CDR2 SQIVND (reference sequence). The CDR3 sequence is CASSSGGPSNQPQHF. CDR3 nucleotide sequence: TGTGCCAGTAGTTCTGGGGGACCGAGCAATCAGCCCCAGCATTTT.

The chain employs TRBV4-1 and TRBJ2-7; D remains ambiguous. The germline gives CDR1 MGHRA, CDR2 YSYEKL. CDR3 size: 15 residues. Between the trimmed V and J ends, which lost 0 bases and 6 bases, there was a span of 15 bases. The CDR3 bases are TGCGCCAGCAGCCAAGATGGGCTAGTAATAGGCGAGCAGTACTTC. Amino acids: CASSQDGLVIGEQYF.

In its sample, this clone was seen once. The chain uses TRBV5-4 and TRBJ2-7; D not resolved. This CDR3 spans 13 amino acids. Trimming took off 0 bases at V and 2 bases at J, with 6 bases between the two ends. Germline V gene lookup returns CDR1 SGHNT and CDR2 YYREEE (reference sequence). The CDR3 region is CASSLGPAYEQYF. The CDR3 DNA sequence: TGTGCCAGCAGCTTGGGACCAGCCTACGAGCAGTACTTC. The whole variable domain, remainder taken from reference TRBV5-4 and TRBJ2-7, is ETGVTQSPTHLIKTRGQQVTLRCSSQSGHNTVSWYQQALGQGPQFIFQYYREEENGRGNFPPRFSGLQFPNYSSELNVNALELDDSALYLCASSLGPAYEQYFGPGTRLTVT.

In this sample, this clone turned up a few times. J is TRBJ2-7 and V is TRBV9; 7 positions match TRBD1. CDR1 and CDR2 from the germline V gene are SGDLS and YYNGEE. Germline trimming cut 4 bases from V and 9 bases from J; bases unmatched to any gene: 4. CDR3 length equals 11 residues. DNA of the CDR3: TGTGCCAGCAGCTCCGGACAGGCGCAGTACTTC. The encoded protein is CASSSGQAQYF. Drawing the rest from reference TRBV9 and TRBJ2-7, the complete variable domain is DSGVTQTPKHLITATGQRVTLRCSPRSGDLSVYWYQQSLDQGLQFLIQYYNGEERAKGNILERFSAQQFPDLHSELNLSSLELGDSALYFCASSSGQAQYFGPGTRLTVT.

The rearrangement links TRBV7-2 to TRBJ2-4; D remains unclear. The CDR3 length is 14 residues. Per germline, CDR1 SGHTA and CDR2 FQGNSA. V dropped 1 base and J dropped 6 bases, with 10 bases sitting between them. The chain's CDR3 is CASSLGQNRNIQYF. DNA for the CDR3: TGTGCCAGCAGCTTAGGCCAGAACCGAAACATTCAGTACTTC. The full variable domain, its missing parts supplied by reference TRBV7-2 and TRBJ2-4, is GAGVSQSPSNKVTEKGKDVELRCDPISGHTALYWYRQSLGQGLEFLIYFQGNSAPDKSGLPSDRFSAERTGGSVSTLTIQRTQQEDSAVYLCASSLGQNRNIQYFGAGTRLSVL.

The gene calls are TRBV28 and TRBJ2-7; D unclear. This CDR3 comprises 13 residues. Germline V gene data show CDR1 as MDHEN and CDR2 as SYDVKM. V was shortened by 7 bases and J by 3 bases, with 13 bases between the two germline ends. CDR3 residues: CASNSEMVYEQYF. CDR3 sequence (DNA): TGTGCCAGCAATTCGGAAATGGTCTACGAGCAGTACTTC.

This chain uses TRBV6-5 with TRBJ1-5, with TRBD1 as a possible D gene (6 bases). Trimming cost V 7 bases and J 3 bases, with 16 bases left between them. Germline CDR1 reads MNHEY; CDR2 reads SVGAGI. CDR3 length: 15 amino acids. The CDR3 protein is CASTLGQFSNQPQHF. The CDR3 nucleotides read TGTGCCAGCACCCTAGGACAGTTTTCCAATCAGCCCCAGCATTTT.

Points on this clone: The limits of the CDR3 on the DNA are not certain, so only TCRdb's listed CDR3 is given. The chain is built from TRBV7-2 and TRBJ2-1; the table names TRBD2, a call not compared with the DNA. Germline CDR1 is SGHTA and CDR2 is FQGNSA. Including both end residues, the CDR3 is 15 amino acids long. CDR3 sequence reads: CASRWRVGGGTQGFF.

The chain joins TRBV6-2 or TRBV6-3 to TRBJ2-1; 10 bases match TRBD2. This CDR3 has 21 residues. Trimming at V came to 1 base and at J to 0 bases, leaving 15 bases not matched to a gene. Germline values: CDR1 MNHEY, CDR2 SVGEGT. CDR3 loop: CASSYLLLAGAGVVSYNEQFF. The DNA for the CDR3 is TGTGCCAGCAGTTACTTGTTGCTAGCGGGAGCTGGAGTGGTCTCCTACAATGAGCAGTTCTTC.

This clone has more than one count but fewer than ten. The chain carries TRBV7-9 and TRBJ1-1; 7 bases line up with TRBD1. Germline V CDR1 and CDR2: SEHNR, FQNEAQ (reference sequence). This CDR3 has 13 residues. The V and J ends lost 2 bases and 5 bases, in that order; junction bases with no gene match: 2. The CDR3: CASSLSGGTEAFF. In DNA form, the CDR3 reads TGTGCCAGCAGCTTATCAGGGGGTACTGAAGCTTTCTTT. The full variable domain, its missing parts supplied by reference TRBV7-9 and TRBJ1-1, is DTGVSQNPRHKITKRGQNVTFRCDPISEHNRLYWYRQTLGQGPEFLTYFQNEAQLEKSRLLSDRFSAERPKGSFSTLEIQRTEQGDSAMYLCASSLSGGTEAFFGQGTRLTVV.

V usage is TRBV30 and J usage is TRBJ2-5; a possible D gene is TRBD2 (6 bases). V lost 3 bases and J lost 1, with 27 bases in between. The CDR3 is 19 residues long. The germline gives CDR1 GTSNPN, CDR2 SVGIG (reference sequence). The CDR3 coding sequence is TGTGCCTGGAGGCAACACCCCCTCCTCTGGAGGGATCCCCAAGAGACCCAGTACTTC. Translation gives CAWRQHPLLWRDPQETQYF.

The V gene is TRBV7-2, the J gene TRBJ2-7; no reliable D call. V lost 5 bases and J 6 bases, leaving 14 bases between the germline ends. CDR1 and CDR2 from the germline V gene are SGHTA and FQGNSA. The CDR3 is 13 residues long. Here the CDR3 DNA reads TGTGCCAGCAGCACGACTGGGCATCGCGAGCAGTACTTC. Translation: CASSTTGHREQYF.

Only one count was recorded for this clone. The chain has TRBV12-3 or TRBV12-4 and TRBJ1-2; no firm D call. Trimming pared 4 bases from V and 3 bases from J, leaving 9 bases between. This CDR3 comprises 13 residues. CDR3 residues: CASSWNGDYGYTF. The CDR3 bases are TGTGCCAGCAGTTGGAACGGAGACTATGGCTACACCTTC.

Only a few counts were recorded for this clone. The chain combines TRBV6-2 or TRBV6-3 with TRBJ1-1; 8 bases match TRBD1. CDR3 length: 15 amino acids. V was clipped by 5 bases and J by 1 base; unmatched bases: 6. The germline V gene encodes CDR1 MNHEY and CDR2 SVGEGT. The CDR3, as DNA: TGTGCCAGCAGTCGTCCCGGGACAGGGAACACTGAAGCTTTCTTT. As protein: CASSRPGTGNTEAFF.